This T cell receptor beta chain came from a study of blood T cells in healthy people across ages. Alongside a J-beta primer mix, a sample-barcoded 5' primer served in a second PCR lasting roughly 6 to 11 cycles. TCRdb called the 5' RACE reads again in MiXCR, with one record for every CDR3 protein. The top ten clones hold less than 15% of a sample with about 1.1 million distinct CDR3 sequences, approximately 38% of them seen once. This TCR was recovered from a man aged 18 to 30 in good health. Sequenced input: blood.

The CDR3 is CSARVGVDAYGYTF. CDR3 coding DNA: TGCAGTGCTAGAGTAGGGGTTGACGCCTATGGCTACACCTTC. This rearrangement joins TRBV20-1 to TRBJ1-2; D perhaps matches TRBD1 (5 bases). CDR1 and CDR2 (germline): DFQATT, SNEGSKA (reference sequence). This CDR3 contains 14 residues. Deletions cut 1 base from V and 4 bases from J, with 13 bases between.